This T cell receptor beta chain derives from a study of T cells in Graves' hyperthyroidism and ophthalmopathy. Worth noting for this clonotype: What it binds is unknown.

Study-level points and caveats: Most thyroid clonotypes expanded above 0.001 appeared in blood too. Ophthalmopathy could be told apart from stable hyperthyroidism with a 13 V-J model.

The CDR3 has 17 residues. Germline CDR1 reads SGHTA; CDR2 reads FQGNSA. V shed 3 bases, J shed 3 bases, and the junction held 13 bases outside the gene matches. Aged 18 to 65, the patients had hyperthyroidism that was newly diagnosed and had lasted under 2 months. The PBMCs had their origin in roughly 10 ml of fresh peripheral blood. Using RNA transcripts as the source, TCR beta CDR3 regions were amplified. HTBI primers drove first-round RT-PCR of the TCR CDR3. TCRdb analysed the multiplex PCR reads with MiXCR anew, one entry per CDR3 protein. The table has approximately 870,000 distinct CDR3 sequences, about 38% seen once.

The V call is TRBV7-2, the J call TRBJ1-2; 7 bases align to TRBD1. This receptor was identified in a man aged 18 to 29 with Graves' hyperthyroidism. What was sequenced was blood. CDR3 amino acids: CASSFGPEGAGDYGYTF. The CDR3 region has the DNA TGTGCCAGCAGCTTCGGTCCCGAGGGGGCCGGGGACTATGGCTACACCTTC.